Listed here is a single TCR beta chain. Its specificity is not known. The sample's treatment: approximately 9-day PBMC culture with coronavirus spike peptide pools or control peptides (ViraFEST assay). Wells contained around 1.8 million PBMCs each, and these were cultured with about 9.1 IU/ml IL-2 and about 11 ug/ml peptide pools. These data originate in a study of vaccination and CD4 T cells after COVID-19. Sequencing of DNA taken from cultured CD4+ T cells relied on the Oncomine TCR Beta short-read assay. Extraction of genomic DNA was performed on cultured CD4+ T cells. In TCRdb, the PCR reads were re-called with MiXCR into one record per CDR3 protein. The sample carries roughly 9,900 distinct CDR3 sequences, roughly 67% recorded once. Per germline, CDR1 KGHDR and CDR2 SFDVKD. The CDR3 is 14 amino acids. V was clipped by 3 bases and J by 2 bases, with 10 bases between them. Study-wide results and caveats: Convalescent patients were relatively few, and early post-infection timepoints were missing. A nonsignificant median increase from about 22 to 38 SARS-CoV-2-reactive clonotypes was observed.

This chain links TRBV24-1 with TRBJ2-7, with D unclear. The source material was CD4+ T cells from blood, cultured in vitro. The receptor's source is a human donor who had recovered from COVID-19. The CDR3 reads CATSDPESPYEQYF. In nucleotides, the CDR3 is TGTGCCACCAGTGATCCCGAGAGCCCCTACGAGCAGTACTTC.